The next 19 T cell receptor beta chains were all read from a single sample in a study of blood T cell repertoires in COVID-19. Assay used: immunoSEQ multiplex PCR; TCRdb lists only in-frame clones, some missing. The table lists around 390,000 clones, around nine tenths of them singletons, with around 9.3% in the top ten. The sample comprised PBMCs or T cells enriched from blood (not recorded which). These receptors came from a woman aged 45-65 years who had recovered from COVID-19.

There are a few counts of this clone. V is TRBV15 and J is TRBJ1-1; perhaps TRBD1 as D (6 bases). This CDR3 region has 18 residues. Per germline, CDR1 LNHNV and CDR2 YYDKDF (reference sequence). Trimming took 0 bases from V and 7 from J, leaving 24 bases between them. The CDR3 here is CATSRDRSPGTFKYEAFF. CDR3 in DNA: TGTGCCACCAGCAGAGATAGATCCCCCGGGACATTTAAATATGAAGCTTTCTTT. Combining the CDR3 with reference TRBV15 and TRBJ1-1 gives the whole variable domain DAMVIQNPRYQVTQFGKPVTLSCSQTLNHNVMYWYQQKSSQAPKLLFHYYDKDFNNEADTPDNFQSRRPNTSFCFLDIRSPGLGDTAMYLCATSRDRSPGTFKYEAFFGQGTRLTVV.

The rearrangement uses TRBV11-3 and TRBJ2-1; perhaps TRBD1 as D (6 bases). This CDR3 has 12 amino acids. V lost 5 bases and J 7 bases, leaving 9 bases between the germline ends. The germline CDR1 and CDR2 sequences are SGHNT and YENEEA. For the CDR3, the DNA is TGTGCCAGCAGCCCAGGGACAAATGAGCAGTTCTTC. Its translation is CASSPGTNEQFF.

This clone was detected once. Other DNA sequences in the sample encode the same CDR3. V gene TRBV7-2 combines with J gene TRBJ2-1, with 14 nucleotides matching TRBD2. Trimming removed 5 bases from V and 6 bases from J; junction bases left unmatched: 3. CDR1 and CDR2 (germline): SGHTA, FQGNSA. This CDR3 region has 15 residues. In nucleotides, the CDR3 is TGTGCCAGCAGCCTTGGACTAGCGGGGGGCAATGAGCAGTTCTTC. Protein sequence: CASSLGLAGGNEQFF.

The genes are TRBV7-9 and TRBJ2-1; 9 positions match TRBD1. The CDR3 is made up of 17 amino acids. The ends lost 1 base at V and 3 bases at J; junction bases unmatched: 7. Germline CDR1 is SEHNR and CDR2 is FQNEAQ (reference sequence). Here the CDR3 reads CASSLVGQGFLYNEQFF. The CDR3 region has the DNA TGTGCCAGCAGCTTAGTGGGACAGGGATTCCTCTACAATGAGCAGTTCTTC.

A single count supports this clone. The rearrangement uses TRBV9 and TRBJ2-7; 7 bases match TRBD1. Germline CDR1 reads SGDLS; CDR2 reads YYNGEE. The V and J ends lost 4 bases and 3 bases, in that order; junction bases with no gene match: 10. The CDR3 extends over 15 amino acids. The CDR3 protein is CASSLGQAAVYEQYF. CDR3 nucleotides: TGTGCCAGCAGCCTTGGACAGGCGGCCGTCTACGAGCAGTACTTC.

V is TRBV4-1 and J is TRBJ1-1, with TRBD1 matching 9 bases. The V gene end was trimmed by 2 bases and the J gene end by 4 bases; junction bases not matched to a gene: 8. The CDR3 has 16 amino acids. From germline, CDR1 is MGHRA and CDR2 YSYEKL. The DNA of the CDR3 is TGCGCCAGCAGCCAACCGGGACAGGGTTTGGGCACTGAAGCTTTCTTT. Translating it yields CASSQPGQGLGTEAFF.

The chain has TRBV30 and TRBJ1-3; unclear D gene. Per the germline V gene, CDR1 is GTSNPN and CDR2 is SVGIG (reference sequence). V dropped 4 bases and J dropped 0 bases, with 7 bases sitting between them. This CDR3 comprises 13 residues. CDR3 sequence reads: CAWIRGSGNTIYF. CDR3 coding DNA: TGTGCCTGGATACGCGGCTCTGGAAACACCATATATTTT.

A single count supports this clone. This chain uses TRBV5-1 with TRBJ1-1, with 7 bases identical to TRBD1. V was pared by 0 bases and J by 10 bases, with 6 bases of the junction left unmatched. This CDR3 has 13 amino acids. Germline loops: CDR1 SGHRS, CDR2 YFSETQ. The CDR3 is CASSLERGQGAFF. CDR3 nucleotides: TGCGCCAGCAGCTTGGAAAGGGGGCAGGGAGCTTTCTTT.

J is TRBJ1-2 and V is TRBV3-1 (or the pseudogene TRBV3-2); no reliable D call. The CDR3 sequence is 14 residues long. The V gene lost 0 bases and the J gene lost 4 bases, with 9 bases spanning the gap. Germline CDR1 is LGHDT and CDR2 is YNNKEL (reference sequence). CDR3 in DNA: TGTGCCAGCAGCCAAGATGGGCAGCTCTATGGCTACACCTTC. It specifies CASSQDGQLYGYTF.

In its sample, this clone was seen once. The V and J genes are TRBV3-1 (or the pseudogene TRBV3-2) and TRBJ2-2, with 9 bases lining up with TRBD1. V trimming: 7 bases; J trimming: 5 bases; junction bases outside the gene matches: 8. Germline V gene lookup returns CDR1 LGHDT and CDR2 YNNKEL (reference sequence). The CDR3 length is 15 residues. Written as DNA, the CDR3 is TGTGCCAGCACCCCCGGGACAGGGCAGACCGGGGAGCTGTTTTTT. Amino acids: CASTPGTGQTGELFF.

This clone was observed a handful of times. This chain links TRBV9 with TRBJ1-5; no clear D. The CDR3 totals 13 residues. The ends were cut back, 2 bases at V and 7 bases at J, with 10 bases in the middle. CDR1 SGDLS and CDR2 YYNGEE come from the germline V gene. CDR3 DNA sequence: TGTGCCAGCAGCGTTAAGTCGGGGCAGCCCCAGCATTTT. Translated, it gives CASSVKSGQPQHF.

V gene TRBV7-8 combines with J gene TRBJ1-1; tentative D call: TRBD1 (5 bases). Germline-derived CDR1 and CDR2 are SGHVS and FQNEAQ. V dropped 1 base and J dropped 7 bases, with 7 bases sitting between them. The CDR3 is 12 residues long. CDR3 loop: CASSLEGIEAFF. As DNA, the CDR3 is TGTGCCAGCAGCTTAGAGGGGATTGAAGCTTTCTTT.

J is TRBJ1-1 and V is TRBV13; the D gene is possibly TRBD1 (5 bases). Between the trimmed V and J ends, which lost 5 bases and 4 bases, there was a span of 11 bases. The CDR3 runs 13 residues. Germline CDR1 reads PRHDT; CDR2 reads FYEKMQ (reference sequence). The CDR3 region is CASSLRVGTEAFF. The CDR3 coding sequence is TGTGCCAGCAGCCTCAGGGTGGGCACTGAAGCTTTCTTT.

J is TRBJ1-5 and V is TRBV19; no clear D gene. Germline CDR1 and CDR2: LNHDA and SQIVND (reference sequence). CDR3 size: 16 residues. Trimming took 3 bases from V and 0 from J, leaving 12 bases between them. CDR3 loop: CASSMNSGYSNQPQHF. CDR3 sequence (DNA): TGTGCCAGTAGTATGAACTCAGGTTATAGCAATCAGCCCCAGCATTTT. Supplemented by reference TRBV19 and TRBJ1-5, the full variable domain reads DGGITQSPKYLFRKEGQNVTLSCEQNLNHDAMYWYRQDPGQGLRLIYYSQIVNDFQKGDIAEGYSVSREKKESFPLTVTSAQKNPTAFYLCASSMNSGYSNQPQHFGDGTRLSIL.

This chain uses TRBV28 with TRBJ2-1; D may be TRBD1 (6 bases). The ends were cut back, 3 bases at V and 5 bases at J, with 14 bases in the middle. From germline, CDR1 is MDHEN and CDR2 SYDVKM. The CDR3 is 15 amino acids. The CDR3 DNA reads TGTGCCAGCAGTTTCATCAATCAGGGGAACAATGAGCAGTTCTTC. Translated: CASSFINQGNNEQFF.

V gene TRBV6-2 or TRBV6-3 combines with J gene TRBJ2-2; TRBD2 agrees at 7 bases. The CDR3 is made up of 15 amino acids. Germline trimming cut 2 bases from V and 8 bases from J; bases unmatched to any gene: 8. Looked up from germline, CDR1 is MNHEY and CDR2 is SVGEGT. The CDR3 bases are TGTGCCAGCAGTTACCCCCCAGGGAGGGTTGGGGAGCTGTTTTTT. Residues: CASSYPPGRVGELFF.

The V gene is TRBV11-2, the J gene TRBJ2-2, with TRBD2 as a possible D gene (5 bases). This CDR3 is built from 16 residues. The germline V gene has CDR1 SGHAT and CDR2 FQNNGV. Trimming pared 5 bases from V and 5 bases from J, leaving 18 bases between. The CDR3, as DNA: TGTGCCAGCAGCCAGAGCGTCAGGTCGGGAACCGGGGAGCTGTTTTTT. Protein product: CASSQSVRSGTGELFF.

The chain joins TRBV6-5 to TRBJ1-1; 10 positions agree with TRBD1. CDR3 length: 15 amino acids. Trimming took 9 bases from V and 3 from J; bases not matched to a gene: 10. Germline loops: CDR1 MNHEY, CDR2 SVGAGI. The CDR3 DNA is TGTGCCAGTAATCCGGGACAGGGGTTGGACACTGAAGCTTTCTTT. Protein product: CASNPGQGLDTEAFF.

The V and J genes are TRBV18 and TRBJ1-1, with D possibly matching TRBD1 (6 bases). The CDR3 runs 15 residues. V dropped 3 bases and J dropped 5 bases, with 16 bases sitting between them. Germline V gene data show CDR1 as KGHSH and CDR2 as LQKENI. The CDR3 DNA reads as TGTGCCAGCTCACCTGTAGGGGGGGAACGGACTGAAGCTTTCTTT. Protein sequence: CASSPVGGERTEAFF.